A selection of T cell receptor beta chains follows, all from one sample in a study of blood T cell repertoires in COVID-19. Clones were sequenced by immunoSEQ multiplex PCR, and TCRdb holds only the in-frame ones, with some missing. Of about 97,000 clones in the sample, around 84% were seen once. The sample consisted of peripheral blood. The receptors come from a woman aged 70-85 years with active or convalescent COVID-19. The CDR3 runs from the conserved cysteine through the conserved F or W. Fields, in order: clone size, V gene, J gene, D gene, CDR3 DNA, CDR3 protein. The D gene is left open where the match is weak. Size is stated for part of the rows, as once, few or many counts, or as a class when the clone is expanded.

size: .
V: TRBV5-6
J: TRBJ2-1
D: TRBD2
DNA: TGTGCCAGCAGCTTGGTTAGTGGGGGGAGGGGTGAGCAGTTCTTC
CDR3: CASSLVSGGRGEQFF

size: .
V: TRBV5-4
J: TRBJ2-7
D: .
DNA: TGTGCCAGCAGCTTGGTCAGTCTAGGGGGCTCCTACGAGCAGTACTTC
CDR3: CASSLVSLGGSYEQYF

size: .
V: TRBV2
J: TRBJ2-3
D: .
DNA: TGTGCCAGCGGGACTGGGGCAGATACGCAGTATTTT
CDR3: CASGTGADTQYF

size: .
V: TRBV4-3
J: TRBJ1-4
D: TRBD1
DNA: TGCGCCAGCAGCCAAGGACAGGGAGGAGAAAAACTGTTTTTT
CDR3: CASSQGQGGEKLFF

size: few
V: TRBV12-5
J: TRBJ2-3
D: .
DNA: TGTGCTAGTGGTTCTCAGGGTACAGATACGCAGTATTTT
CDR3: CASGSQGTDTQYF

size: .
V: TRBV28
J: TRBJ1-1
D: .
DNA: TGTGCCAGCAGTTTCCCTCCAGGGGCAGGGAACACTGAAGCTTTCTTT
CDR3: CASSFPPGAGNTEAFF

size: .
V: TRBV11-2
J: TRBJ2-7
D: TRBD2
DNA: TGTGCCAGCAGCGGGGGACTAGCGGGAGGCGGAGAGCAGTACTTC
CDR3: CASSGGLAGGGEQYF

size: once
V: TRBV21-1
J: TRBJ2-5
D: .
DNA: TGTGCCAGCAGCCCCGGATTTAACAGGGGAGAGACCCAGTACTTC
CDR3: CASSPGFNRGETQYF

size: few
V: TRBV28
J: TRBJ1-5
D: .
DNA: TGTGCCAGCAGTTTAGGGGGCGGCGGCAATCAGCCCCAGCATTTT
CDR3: CASSLGGGGNQPQHF

size: .
V: TRBV6-2/TRBV6-3
J: TRBJ2-5
D: TRBD2
DNA: TGTGCCAGCAGCGTAGCTAGCGGGGGTCTAGAGACCCAGTACTTC
CDR3: CASSVASGGLETQYF

size: once
V: TRBV28
J: TRBJ1-3
D: TRBD1
DNA: TGTGCCAGCAGTTTATTAGGGACAGACTCTGGAAACACCATATATTTT
CDR3: CASSLLGTDSGNTIYF

size: .
V: TRBV11-3
J: TRBJ2-1
D: .
DNA: TGTGCCAGCAGTTTTAGGAGTGGTGAGCAGTTCTTC
CDR3: CASSFRSGEQFF

size: .
V: TRBV7-2
J: TRBJ2-7
D: TRBD2
DNA: TGTGCCAGCAGCGCTACTAGCGGGAGGGCTTCTTACGAGCAGTACTTC
CDR3: CASSATSGRASYEQYF

size: .
V: TRBV9
J: TRBJ1-2
D: TRBD1
DNA: TGTGCCAGCAGCGGGGACAGGGGGAACTATGGCTACACCTTC
CDR3: CASSGDRGNYGYTF

size: .
V: TRBV5-6
J: TRBJ2-3
D: TRBD1
DNA: TGTGCCAGCAGCTTGCCACAGGGGGCAGATACGCAGTATTTT
CDR3: CASSLPQGADTQYF

size: .
V: TRBV3-1/TRBV3-2
J: TRBJ2-1
D: .
DNA: TGTGCCAGCAGCCAAGAACCGGGATCATACAATGAGCAGTTCTTC
CDR3: CASSQEPGSYNEQFF

size: .
V: TRBV9
J: TRBJ1-1
D: .
DNA: TGTGCCAGCAGCGAGGGGGAAGGGAACACTGAAGCTTTCTTT
CDR3: CASSEGEGNTEAFF

size: .
V: TRBV24-1
J: TRBJ1-4
D: .
DNA: TGTGCCACCAGCGCTGGCGGGGCAACTAATGAAAAACTGTTTTTT
CDR3: CATSAGGATNEKLFF

size: .
V: TRBV6-5
J: TRBJ1-1
D: .
DNA: TGTGCCAGCAGTCCACCGAGGGTGGAGAGCACTGAAGCTTTCTTT
CDR3: CASSPPRVESTEAFF

size: .
V: TRBV27
J: TRBJ2-3
D: .
DNA: TGTGCCAGCAGTTTACAGGGGCCGAGCACAGATACGCAGTATTTT
CDR3: CASSLQGPSTDTQYF

size: .
V: TRBV6-6
J: TRBJ1-5
D: .
DNA: TGTGCCAGCAGTTACTCCCCCCTCGGGATCAATCAGCCCCAGCATTTT
CDR3: CASSYSPLGINQPQHF

size: .
V: TRBV28
J: TRBJ1-1
D: .
DNA: TGTGCCAGCAGCCAATCGGTTCCCGCTGAAGCTTTCTTT
CDR3: CASSQSVPAEAFF

size: few
V: TRBV19
J: TRBJ1-1
D: TRBD1
DNA: TGTGCCAGTAGCGAGACAGGGGTGGGCACTGAAGCTTTCTTT
CDR3: CASSETGVGTEAFF

size: .
V: TRBV11-2
J: TRBJ1-5
D: .
DNA: TGTGCCAGCAGCTTAGGCCCAGGGGCAGGTCAGCCCCAGCATTTT
CDR3: CASSLGPGAGQPQHF

size: .
V: TRBV9
J: TRBJ1-4
D: .
DNA: TGTGCCAGCAGCGTAGCTAGTACAACTAATGAAAAACTGTTTTTT
CDR3: CASSVASTTNEKLFF

size: .
V: TRBV5-8
J: TRBJ2-2
D: .
DNA: TGTGCCCACTTACGGGGGGCCCCAACCGACACCGGGGAGCTGTTTTTT
CDR3: CAHLRGAPTDTGELFF

size: .
V: TRBV5-1
J: TRBJ2-7
D: TRBD1
DNA: TGCGCCAGCAGCTTACCTCCGGGACAGGGGACCTACGAGCAGTACTTC
CDR3: CASSLPPGQGTYEQYF

size: .
V: TRBV3-1/TRBV3-2
J: TRBJ2-1
D: .
DNA: TGTGCCAGCAGCCAAGATCCACCTAGCTACAATGAGCAGTTCTTC
CDR3: CASSQDPPSYNEQFF

size: .
V: TRBV2
J: TRBJ1-1
D: TRBD1
DNA: TGTGCCAGCAGGGGGACAGGGGGCCCCTCTGAAGCTTTCTTT
CDR3: CASRGTGGPSEAFF

size: .
V: TRBV5-1
J: TRBJ2-1
D: TRBD2
DNA: TGCGCCAGCAGAACTAGCGGGGGGACCTACAATGAGCAGTTCTTC
CDR3: CASRTSGGTYNEQFF

size: once
V: TRBV18
J: TRBJ1-1
D: .
DNA: TGTGCCAGCTCCCCTACTAGCGGGTACACTGAAGCTTTCTTT
CDR3: CASSPTSGYTEAFF

size: .
V: TRBV28
J: TRBJ1-2
D: .
DNA: TGTGCCAGCACCAACCATGGCTCAAACTATGGCTACACCTTC
CDR3: CASTNHGSNYGYTF

size: once
V: TRBV12-3/TRBV12-4
J: TRBJ1-1
D: .
DNA: TGTGCCAGCAGTTCATCCCCCACTGAAGCTTTCTTT
CDR3: CASSSSPTEAFF

size: .
V: TRBV19
J: TRBJ2-2
D: TRBD1
DNA: TGTGCCAGTAGGGGGACAGGGGTGGCGGGGGAGCTGTTTTTT
CDR3: CASRGTGVAGELFF

size: .
V: TRBV18
J: TRBJ2-7
D: TRBD2
DNA: TGTGCCAGCTCACCGGGACTAGCGCGATCTTACGAGCAGTACTTC
CDR3: CASSPGLARSYEQYF

size: .
V: TRBV4-3
J: TRBJ2-7
D: .
DNA: TGCGCCAGCAGCCAAGATAGGGCGGGAAGGATCTACGAGCAGTACTTC
CDR3: CASSQDRAGRIYEQYF

size: .
V: TRBV2
J: TRBJ2-1
D: .
DNA: TGTGCCAGCAGTGAAGCTGCAAGGGGGGGCAATGAGCAGTTCTTC
CDR3: CASSEAARGGNEQFF

size: .
V: TRBV5-4
J: TRBJ1-1
D: .
DNA: TGTGCCAGCAGCTTGGATTCGAGGAACACTGAAGCTTTCTTT
CDR3: CASSLDSRNTEAFF

size: few
V: TRBV4-1
J: TRBJ2-7
D: .
DNA: TGCGCCAGCAGCCAAGTCTTTTGGGGCGACTACGAGCAGTACTTC
CDR3: CASSQVFWGDYEQYF

size: .
V: TRBV9
J: TRBJ2-1
D: TRBD2
DNA: TGTGCCAGCAGCGTAGCGGGACTAGCGGCGTACAATGAGCAGTTCTTC
CDR3: CASSVAGLAAYNEQFF

size: .
V: TRBV6-5
J: TRBJ1-1
D: .
DNA: TGTGCCAGCAGTTCAAAATCTCAGGGGTACACTGAAGCTTTCTTT
CDR3: CASSSKSQGYTEAFF

size: .
V: TRBV24-1
J: TRBJ1-2
D: TRBD1
DNA: TGTGCCACCAGTGACCCCGGGACAGGGGGCAGCGGCTACACCTTC
CDR3: CATSDPGTGGSGYTF

size: .
V: TRBV28
J: TRBJ1-2
D: .
DNA: TGTGCCAGTTCCCGCCTCGGTTTCTATGGCTACACCTTC
CDR3: CASSRLGFYGYTF

size: .
V: TRBV15
J: TRBJ1-4
D: .
DNA: TGTGCCACCAGCAGAGGGTACAGGGAAAAACTGTTTTTT
CDR3: CATSRGYREKLFF

size: .
V: TRBV28
J: TRBJ1-5
D: TRBD1
DNA: TGTGCCAGCAGTTCGACAGGGGGCACGGGCAATCAGCCCCAGCATTTT
CDR3: CASSSTGGTGNQPQHF

size: few
V: TRBV14
J: TRBJ2-5
D: .
DNA: TGTGCCAGCAGCCAATGGACTTCCACTGGAGAGACCCAGTACTTC
CDR3: CASSQWTSTGETQYF

size: .
V: TRBV3-1/TRBV3-2
J: TRBJ1-1
D: .
DNA: TGTGCCAGCAGTTGGACCCCGGGATCAGGGCGGGGCATGAACACTGAAGCTTTCTTT
CDR3: CASSWTPGSGRGMNTEAFF